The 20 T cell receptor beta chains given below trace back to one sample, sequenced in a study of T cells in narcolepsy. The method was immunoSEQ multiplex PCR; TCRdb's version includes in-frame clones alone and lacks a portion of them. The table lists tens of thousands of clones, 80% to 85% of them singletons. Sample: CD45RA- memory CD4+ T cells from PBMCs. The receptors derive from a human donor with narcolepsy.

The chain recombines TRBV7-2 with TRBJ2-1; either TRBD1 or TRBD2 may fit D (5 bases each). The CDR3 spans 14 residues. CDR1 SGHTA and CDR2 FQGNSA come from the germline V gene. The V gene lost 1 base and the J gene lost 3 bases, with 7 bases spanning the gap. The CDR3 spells CASSLGGGYNEQFF. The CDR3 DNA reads TGTGCCAGCAGCTTAGGTGGGGGCTACAATGAGCAGTTCTTC.

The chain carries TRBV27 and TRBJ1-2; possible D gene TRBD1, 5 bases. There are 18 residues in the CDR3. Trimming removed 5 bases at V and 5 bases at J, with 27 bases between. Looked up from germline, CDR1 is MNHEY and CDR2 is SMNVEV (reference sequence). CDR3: CASSPMPLVQGFGYGYTF. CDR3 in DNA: TGTGCCAGCAGTCCGATGCCCCTAGTCCAGGGATTTGGATATGGCTACACCTTC.

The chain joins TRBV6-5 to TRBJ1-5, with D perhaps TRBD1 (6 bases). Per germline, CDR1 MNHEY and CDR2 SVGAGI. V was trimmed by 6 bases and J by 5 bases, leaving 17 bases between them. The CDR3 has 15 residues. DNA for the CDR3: TGTGCCAGCAGGCCAACGACAGGAGGAGATCAGCCCCAGCATTTT. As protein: CASRPTTGGDQPQHF.

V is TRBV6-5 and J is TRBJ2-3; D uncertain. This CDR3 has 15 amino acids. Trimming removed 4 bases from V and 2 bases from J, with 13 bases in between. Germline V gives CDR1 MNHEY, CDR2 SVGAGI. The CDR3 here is CASSSIDPITDTQYF. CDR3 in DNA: TGTGCCAGCAGTTCCATCGACCCCATCACAGATACGCAGTATTTT.

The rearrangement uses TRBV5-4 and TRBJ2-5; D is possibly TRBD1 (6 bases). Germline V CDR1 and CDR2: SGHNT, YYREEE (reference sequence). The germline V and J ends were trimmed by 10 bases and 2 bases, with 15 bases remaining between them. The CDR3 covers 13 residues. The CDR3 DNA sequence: TGTGCCGGAACGACAGGAAATCAAGAGACCCAGTACTTC. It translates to CAGTTGNQETQYF.

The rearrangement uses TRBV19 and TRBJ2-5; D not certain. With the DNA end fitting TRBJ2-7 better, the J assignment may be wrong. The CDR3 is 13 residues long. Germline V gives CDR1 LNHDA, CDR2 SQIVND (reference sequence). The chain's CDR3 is CASSRDLSYEQYF. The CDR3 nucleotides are TGTGCCAGTAGTAGGGATCTTTCCTACGAGCAGTACTTC.

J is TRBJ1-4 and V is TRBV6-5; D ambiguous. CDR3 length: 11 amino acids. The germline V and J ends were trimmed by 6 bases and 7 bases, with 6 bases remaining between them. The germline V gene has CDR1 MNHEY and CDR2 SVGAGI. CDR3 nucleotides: TGTGCCAGCAGGGTGGGTGAAAAACTGTTTTTT. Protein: CASRVGEKLFF.

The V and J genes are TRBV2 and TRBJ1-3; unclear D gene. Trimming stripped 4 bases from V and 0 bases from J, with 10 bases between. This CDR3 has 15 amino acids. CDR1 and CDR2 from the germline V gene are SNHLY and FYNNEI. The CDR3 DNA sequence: TGTGCCAGCAGTGTACCGGAGGTCTCTGGAAACACCATATATTTT. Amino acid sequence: CASSVPEVSGNTIYF.

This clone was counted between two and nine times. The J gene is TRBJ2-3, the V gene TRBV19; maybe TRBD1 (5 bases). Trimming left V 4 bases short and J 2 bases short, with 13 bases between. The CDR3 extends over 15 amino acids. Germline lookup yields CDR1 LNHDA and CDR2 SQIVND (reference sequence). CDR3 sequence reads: CASSRGDGYTDTQYF. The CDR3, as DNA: TGTGCCAGTAGTAGGGGCGACGGTTACACAGATACGCAGTATTTT.

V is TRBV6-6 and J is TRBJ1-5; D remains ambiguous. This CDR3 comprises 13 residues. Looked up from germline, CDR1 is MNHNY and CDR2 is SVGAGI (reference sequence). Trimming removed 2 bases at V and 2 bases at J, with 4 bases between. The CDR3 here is CASSYDGNQPQHF. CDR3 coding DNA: TGTGCCAGCAGTTACGACGGCAATCAGCCCCAGCATTTT.

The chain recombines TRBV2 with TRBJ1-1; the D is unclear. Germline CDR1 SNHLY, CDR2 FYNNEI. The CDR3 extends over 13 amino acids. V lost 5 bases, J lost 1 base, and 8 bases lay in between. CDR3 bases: TGTGCCAGCAGTAAGCGGGAGAACACTGAAGCTTTCTTT. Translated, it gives CASSKRENTEAFF.

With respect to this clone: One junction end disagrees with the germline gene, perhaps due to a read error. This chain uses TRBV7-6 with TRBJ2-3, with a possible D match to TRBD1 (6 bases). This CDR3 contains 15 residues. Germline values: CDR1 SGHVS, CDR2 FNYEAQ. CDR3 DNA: TGTGCCAGCACCTTAATACAGGGCCCAACAGATACGCAGTATTTT. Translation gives CASTLIQGPTDTQYF.

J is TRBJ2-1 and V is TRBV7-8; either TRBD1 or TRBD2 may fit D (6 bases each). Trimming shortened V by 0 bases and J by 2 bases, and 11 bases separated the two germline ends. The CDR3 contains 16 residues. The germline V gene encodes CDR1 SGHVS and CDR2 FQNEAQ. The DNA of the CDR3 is TGTGCCAGCAGCTTAGCGGGGGGCCGAACCTACAATGAGCAGTTCTTC. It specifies CASSLAGGRTYNEQFF.

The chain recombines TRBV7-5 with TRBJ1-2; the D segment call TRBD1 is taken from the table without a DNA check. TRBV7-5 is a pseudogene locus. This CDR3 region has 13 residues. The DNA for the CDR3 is TGTGTCAGAAGCAAGACAGGGGGGTATGGCTACACCTTC. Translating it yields CVRSKTGGYGYTF.

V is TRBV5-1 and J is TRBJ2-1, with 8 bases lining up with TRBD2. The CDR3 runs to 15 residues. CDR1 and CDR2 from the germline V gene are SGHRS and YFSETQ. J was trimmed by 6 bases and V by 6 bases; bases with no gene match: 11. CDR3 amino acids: CASTRAGGQGNEQFF. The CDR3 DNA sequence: TGCGCCAGCACCCGGGCGGGGGGTCAAGGCAATGAGCAGTTCTTC.

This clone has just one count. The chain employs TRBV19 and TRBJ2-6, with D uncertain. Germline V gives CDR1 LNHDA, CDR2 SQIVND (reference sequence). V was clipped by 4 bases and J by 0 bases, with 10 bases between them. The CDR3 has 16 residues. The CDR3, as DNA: TGTGCCAGTAGTAACGAAATGATCTCTGGGGCCAACGTCCTGACTTTC. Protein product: CASSNEMISGANVLTF.

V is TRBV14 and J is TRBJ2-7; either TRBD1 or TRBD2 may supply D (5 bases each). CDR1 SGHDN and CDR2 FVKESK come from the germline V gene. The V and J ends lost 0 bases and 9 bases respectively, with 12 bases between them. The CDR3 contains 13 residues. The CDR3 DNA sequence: TGTGCCAGCAGCCAAGATATCGGGGCAAGGCAGTACTTC. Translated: CASSQDIGARQYF.

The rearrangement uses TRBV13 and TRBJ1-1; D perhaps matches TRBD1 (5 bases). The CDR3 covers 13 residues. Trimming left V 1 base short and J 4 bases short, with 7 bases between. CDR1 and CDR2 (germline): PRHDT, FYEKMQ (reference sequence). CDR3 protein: CASSLVGATEAFF. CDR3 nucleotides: TGTGCCAGCAGCTTAGTTGGGGCCACTGAAGCTTTCTTT.

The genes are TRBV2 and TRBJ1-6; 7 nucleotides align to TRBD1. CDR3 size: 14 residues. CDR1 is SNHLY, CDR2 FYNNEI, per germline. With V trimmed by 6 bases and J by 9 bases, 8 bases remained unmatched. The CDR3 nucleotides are TGTGCCAGCAGCCTCCGACAGGGTGGTTCACCCCTCCACTTT. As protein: CASSLRQGGSPLHF.

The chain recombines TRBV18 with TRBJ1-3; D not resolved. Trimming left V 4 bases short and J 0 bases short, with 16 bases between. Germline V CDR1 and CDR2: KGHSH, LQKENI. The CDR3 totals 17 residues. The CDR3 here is CASSLRPNVGSGNTIYF. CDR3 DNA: TGTGCCAGCTCACTCAGACCGAACGTCGGCTCTGGAAACACCATATATTTT.